The 4 T cell receptor beta chains below come from one sample, sequenced in a study of blood T cell repertoires in COVID-19. TCRdb's table, derived via immunoSEQ multiplex PCR, lists solely in-frame clones and lacks some. Altogether some 80,000 clones are present, around 80% being singletons, with the ten largest covering 20% to 25%. The sequenced sample was peripheral blood. The receptors were sampled from a woman in her forties or fifties with acute or convalescent COVID-19.

The V gene is TRBV27, the J gene TRBJ1-5; no definite D call. Germline loops: CDR1 MNHEY, CDR2 SMNVEV (reference sequence). The CDR3 consists of 13 residues. V lost 3 bases to trimming and J lost 6 bases, with 9 bases between them. Written as DNA, the CDR3 is TGTGCCAGCAGTTTGACGCGGGTTCAGCCCCAGCATTTT. As protein: CASSLTRVQPQHF.

The rearrangement joins TRBV7-2 to TRBJ1-1; 7 bases fit TRBD1. The CDR3 covers 15 residues. Unmatched junction bases numbered 6, after V lost 4 bases and J lost 1 base. Per the germline V gene, CDR1 is SGHTA and CDR2 is FQGNSA. For the CDR3, the DNA is TGTGCCAGCAGCTCCTTAGGGACAGCGAACACTGAAGCTTTCTTT. This translates into CASSSLGTANTEAFF. Variable domain in full (rest from reference TRBV7-2 and TRBJ1-1): GAGVSQSPSNKVTEKGKDVELRCDPISGHTALYWYRQSLGQGLEFLIYFQGNSAPDKSGLPSDRFSAERTGGSVSTLTIQRTQQEDSAVYLCASSSLGTANTEAFFGQGTRLTVV.

This chain uses TRBV10-3 with TRBJ2-5; 9 nucleotides line up with TRBD2. The CDR3 totals 16 residues. Germline V gene data show CDR1 as ENHRY and CDR2 as SYGVKD. Germline trimming cut 4 bases from V and 2 bases from J; bases unmatched to any gene: 8. The CDR3 sequence is CAISAISGSWQETQYF. CDR3 DNA sequence: TGTGCCATCAGTGCTATTAGCGGGAGTTGGCAAGAGACCCAGTACTTC.

The CDR3 spells CAISGEDSYYGYTF. DNA for the CDR3: TGTGCCATCAGTGGAGAGGACAGCTACTATGGCTACACCTTC. The chain uses TRBV10-3 and TRBJ1-2; TRBD1 is a possible D gene (6 bases). CDR1 is ENHRY, CDR2 SYGVKD, per germline. The V end was cut by 4 bases, the J end by 3 bases, with 12 bases between. The CDR3 has 14 residues.